Following are 30 T cell receptor beta chains from one sample sequenced in a study of T cells in pancreatic ductal adenocarcinoma. Repertoires were generated with immunoSEQ multiplex PCR, while TCRdb's copy carries only in-frame clones and drops some. The data contain some 5,400 clones, approximately 67% of them singletons. The selected patients with pancreatic ductal adenocarcinoma had surgery but no neoadjuvant therapy. Specimen: pancreatic tumor tissue. These receptors were taken from a human donor with pancreatic ductal adenocarcinoma.

This chain uses TRBV27 with TRBJ1-2, with D perhaps matching TRBD1 (6 bases). This CDR3 has 17 residues. With 5 bases removed from V and 8 bases from J, the gap between germline ends came to 27 bases. Germline lookup yields CDR1 MNHEY and CDR2 SMNVEV (reference sequence). CDR3 loop: CASSGLPIEQGSVGYTF. The CDR3 bases are TGTGCCAGCAGTGGTCTCCCAATCGAACAGGGATCCGTGGGCTACACCTTC.

CDR3 sequence (DNA): TGTGCCAGCAGCCAAAACCCCGGGGGGGACACTGAAGCTTTCTTT. Protein: CASSQNPGGDTEAFF. The gene calls are TRBV4-2 and TRBJ1-1, with D perhaps matching TRBD1 (5 bases). CDR3 size: 15 residues. With 2 bases removed from V and 3 bases from J, the gap between germline ends came to 13 bases. CDR1 and CDR2 from the germline V gene are LGHNA and YNFKEQ.

This chain uses TRBV18 with TRBJ1-2; TRBD1 aligns across 8 bases. CDR3 size: 14 residues. Germline assignment: CDR1 KGHSH and CDR2 LQKENI. The junction had 10 bases not matched to a gene; V was cut back by 6 bases and J by 7 bases. The CDR3 here is CASSDLRTGSGYTF. Here the CDR3 DNA reads TGTGCCAGCTCGGACCTTCGGACAGGGAGTGGCTACACCTTC. Full variable domain (missing parts from reference TRBV18 and TRBJ1-2): NAGVMQNPRHLVRRRGQEARLRCSPMKGHSHVYWYRQLPEEGLKFMVYLQKENIIDESGMPKERFSAEFPKEGPSILRIQQVVRGDSAAYFCASSDLRTGSGYTFGSGTRLTVV.

The chain carries TRBV10-1 and TRBJ1-2; 7 nucleotides agree with TRBD1. V shed 7 bases, J shed 0 bases, and the junction held 14 bases outside the gene matches. This CDR3 has 17 amino acids. The V gene's germline CDR1 is WNHNN and CDR2 SYGVQD (reference sequence). CDR3 in DNA: TGCGCCAGCAAAGCGAAAAGACAGGGAAGGACTAACTATGGCTACACCTTC. This translates into CASKAKRQGRTNYGYTF.

This clone was detected only a few times. The rearrangement links TRBV7-9 to TRBJ2-2; D perhaps matches TRBD1 (5 bases). Trimming took 7 bases from V and 5 from J, leaving 17 bases between them. Germline assignment: CDR1 SEHNR and CDR2 FQNEAQ (reference sequence). The CDR3 consists of 15 residues. CDR3 in DNA: TGTGCCAGCACCTTGGACACCCTAGGTACCGGGGAGCTGTTTTTT. Translated, it gives CASTLDTLGTGELFF.

V usage is TRBV18 and J usage is TRBJ2-7; perhaps TRBD1 as D (6 bases). The CDR3 covers 13 residues. V lost 3 bases, J lost 3 bases, and 9 bases lay in between. Germline V gene data show CDR1 as KGHSH and CDR2 as LQKENI. CDR3 sequence: CASSPDSYYEQYF. CDR3 DNA: TGTGCCAGCTCACCGGACAGTTACTACGAGCAGTACTTC.

The chain is built from TRBV13 and TRBJ2-1; TRBD2 matches at 9 bases. The J segment lost 10 bases and the V segment lost 5 bases, leaving 12 bases of the junction unmatched. CDR1 and CDR2 (germline): PRHDT, FYEKMQ (reference sequence). The CDR3 is 15 amino acids. This CDR3 reads CASSARQRGEGEQFF. CDR3 sequence (DNA): TGTGCCAGCAGCGCTCGGCAGCGGGGGGAGGGGGAGCAGTTCTTC.

This clone was picked up one time. The gene calls are TRBV28 and TRBJ2-1; D is possibly TRBD2 (6 bases). Trimming shortened V by 4 bases and J by 10 bases, and 11 bases separated the two germline ends. This CDR3 spans 12 amino acids. Germline V gene sequence: CDR1 MDHEN, CDR2 SYDVKM. The CDR3 nucleotides read TGTGCCAGCAGTTCCGGAGGGAGGGAGCAGTTCTTC. This codes for CASSSGGREQFF.

This clone turned up a few times. This rearrangement joins TRBV2 to TRBJ2-5; D possibly corresponds to TRBD2 (5 bases). V was trimmed by 6 bases and J by 7 bases, leaving 9 bases between them. The CDR3 runs 11 residues. Germline V CDR1 and CDR2: SNHLY, FYNNEI. The DNA of the CDR3 is TGTGCCAGCAGGGGCGGGTGGACCCAGTACTTC. Translated, it gives CASRGGWTQYF.

V usage is TRBV15 and J usage is TRBJ1-1; a weak D match, TRBD1 (5 bases). Per the germline V gene, CDR1 is LNHNV and CDR2 is YYDKDF (reference sequence). This CDR3 region has 14 residues. Trimming shortened V by 3 bases and J by 6 bases, and 14 bases separated the two germline ends. The CDR3: CATSRGQGIAEAFF. Written as DNA, the CDR3 is TGTGCCACCAGCAGGGGTCAGGGAATCGCTGAAGCTTTCTTT.

The genes are TRBV11-3 and TRBJ2-7; D perhaps matches TRBD2 (5 bases). The CDR3 totals 12 residues. Germline values: CDR1 SGHNT, CDR2 YENEEA. Between the trimmed V and J ends, which lost 5 bases and 3 bases, there was a span of 8 bases. The CDR3 sequence is CASSARDYEQYF. Written as DNA, the CDR3 is TGTGCCAGCAGCGCCCGGGACTACGAGCAGTACTTC. The full variable domain, completed using reference TRBV11-3 and TRBJ2-7, is EAGVVQSPRYKIIEKKQPVAFWCNPISGHNTLYWYLQNLGQGPELLIRYENEEAVDDSQLPKDRFSAERLKGVDSTLKIQPAELGDSAVYLCASSARDYEQYFGPGTRLTVT.

V is TRBV28 and J is TRBJ2-7, with 7 bases fitting TRBD1. This CDR3 is 16 amino acids long. V lost 5 bases, J lost 11 bases, and 21 bases stayed unmatched. Germline CDR1 and CDR2: MDHEN and SYDVKM. The chain's CDR3 is CASSLFNRGQGGVEYF. The CDR3 DNA is TGTGCCAGCAGTCTGTTCAACAGGGGACAAGGTGGTGTCGAGTACTTC.

The chain uses TRBV19 and TRBJ2-7; D is perhaps TRBD2 (5 bases). The V gene's germline CDR1 is LNHDA and CDR2 SQIVND (reference sequence). The CDR3 spans 12 residues. The V end lost 4 bases, the J end lost 4 bases, and 8 bases lay between the germline ends. CDR3 nucleotides: TGTGCCAGTAGTACGGGAAGTTACGAGCAGTACTTC. Its protein product is CASSTGSYEQYF.

This chain joins TRBV9 and TRBJ1-1, with D unclear. The CDR3 is 14 residues long. V lost 2 bases and J 1 base, leaving 9 bases between the germline ends. The germline CDR1 and CDR2 sequences are SGDLS and YYNGEE. CDR3 bases: TGTGCCAGCAGCGTTCTCAGTCAGAACACTGAAGCTTTCTTT. Translating gives CASSVLSQNTEAFF. Using reference TRBV9 and TRBJ1-1 for the parts outside the CDR3, the full variable domain is DSGVTQTPKHLITATGQRVTLRCSPRSGDLSVYWYQQSLDQGLQFLIQYYNGEERAKGNILERFSAQQFPDLHSELNLSSLELGDSALYFCASSVLSQNTEAFFGQGTRLTVV.

The chain is built from TRBV10-3 and TRBJ1-2, with TRBD1 matching over 8 bases. Germline CDR1 reads ENHRY; CDR2 reads SYGVKD. The length of the CDR3 is 14 residues. Trimming removed 6 bases from V and 2 bases from J; junction bases left unmatched: 5. CDR3 in amino acids: CAISLHRGNYGYTF. The CDR3 nucleotides read TGTGCCATCAGCCTACACAGGGGGAACTATGGCTACACCTTC.

The CDR3 bases are TGTGCCAGCAGCGAGGGAGCGTATTTGAATGAGCAGTTCTTC. Protein sequence: CASSEGAYLNEQFF. The V and J genes are TRBV9 and TRBJ2-1, with D perhaps matching TRBD2 (5 bases). Germline V gene data show CDR1 as SGDLS and CDR2 as YYNGEE. Trimming left V 3 bases short and J 7 bases short, with 14 bases between. This CDR3 region has 14 residues.

The chain is built from TRBV9 and TRBJ1-5; D remains ambiguous. There are 13 residues in the CDR3. The V gene lost 0 bases and the J gene lost 9 bases, with 10 bases spanning the gap. Germline-derived CDR1 and CDR2 are SGDLS and YYNGEE. The DNA of the CDR3 is TGTGCCAGCAGCGTAGGGAGATCCGGGCCCCAGCATTTT. Residues: CASSVGRSGPQHF.

On this clone itself: Mismatch with germline at one junction end may stem from a read error. The CDR3, as DNA: TGTGCCAGCTCTCCACTACAGGGCCGAACGAGCTCTGGAAACACCATATATTTT. The encoded protein is CASSPLQGRTSSGNTIYF. The chain recombines TRBV18 with TRBJ1-3, with D perhaps TRBD1 (6 bases). Germline CDR1 and CDR2: KGHSH and LQKENI. The CDR3 covers 18 residues.

This clone has more than one count but fewer than ten. Other DNA sequences in this specimen translate into the identical CDR3. The chain links TRBV4-3 to TRBJ2-6, with TRBD1 as a possible D gene (6 bases). CDR1 LGHNA and CDR2 YSLEER come from the germline V gene. V dropped 0 bases and J dropped 0 bases, with 21 bases sitting between them. The CDR3 runs 21 residues. The CDR3 reads CASSQEVVGQHFLSGANVLTF. CDR3 bases: TGCGCCAGCAGCCAAGAAGTGGTGGGACAACACTTCCTCTCTGGGGCCAACGTCCTGACTTTC.

This chain joins TRBV5-1 and TRBJ1-4, with TRBD1 matching over 9 bases. This CDR3 has 15 residues. V was pared by 4 bases and J by 6 bases, with 7 bases of the junction left unmatched. Germline values: CDR1 SGHRS, CDR2 YFSETQ. This CDR3 reads CASSRLGDRDEKLFF. In DNA, the CDR3 is TGCGCCAGCAGCCGCTTAGGGGACAGGGATGAAAAACTGTTTTTT.

The V gene is TRBV19, the J gene TRBJ2-1; D possibly corresponds to TRBD1 (6 bases). CDR3 length: 15 amino acids. V lost 3 bases to trimming and J lost 1 base, with 10 bases between them. CDR1 and CDR2 (germline): LNHDA, SQIVND (reference sequence). DNA for the CDR3: TGTGCCAGTAGTATGGACAGTGGTTCCTACAATGAGCAGTTCTTC. Protein: CASSMDSGSYNEQFF.

This clone has just one count. The chain links TRBV6-1 to TRBJ2-7; D is unclear. Trimming took off 2 bases at V and 6 bases at J, with 5 bases between the two ends. This CDR3 comprises 11 residues. CDR1 is MNHNS, CDR2 SASEGT, per germline. The CDR3: CASSEWLEQYF. The CDR3 bases are TGTGCCAGCAGTGAATGGCTCGAGCAGTACTTC.

The V call is TRBV19, the J call TRBJ2-6; D is possibly TRBD1 (6 bases). CDR1 and CDR2 from the germline V gene are LNHDA and SQIVND (reference sequence). The CDR3 has 16 amino acids. V gave up 5 bases and J gave up 4 bases, with 15 bases separating them. CDR3 residues: CASSGRVGGGANVLTF. CDR3 sequence (DNA): TGTGCCAGTAGTGGAAGGGTAGGGGGAGGGGCCAACGTCCTGACTTTC.

The chain recombines TRBV25-1 with TRBJ2-2, with 7 bases identical to TRBD1. V was pared by 5 bases and J by 2 bases, with 5 bases of the junction left unmatched. The germline CDR1 and CDR2 sequences are MGHDK and SYGVNS. The CDR3 is 15 residues long. CDR3 protein: CASSLRDSNTGELFF. The CDR3 DNA reads as TGTGCCAGCAGTCTCCGGGACAGTAACACCGGGGAGCTGTTTTTT. The complete variable domain, with remaining parts taken from reference TRBV25-1 and TRBJ2-2, reads EADIYQTPRYLVIGTGKKITLECSQTMGHDKMYWYQQDPGMELHLIHYSYGVNSTEKGDLSSESTVSRIRTEHFPLTLESARPSHTSQYLCASSLRDSNTGELFFGEGSRLTVL.

The genes are TRBV28 and TRBJ1-3, with D possibly being TRBD1 (6 bases). This CDR3 has 15 residues. The germline CDR1 and CDR2 sequences are MDHEN and SYDVKM. The V end lost 4 bases, the J end lost 0 bases, and 10 bases lay between the germline ends. CDR3 region: CASSSETGSGNTIYF. The CDR3 nucleotides are TGTGCCAGCAGTTCCGAGACAGGCTCTGGAAACACCATATATTTT.

The chain employs TRBV27 and TRBJ2-3, with D perhaps matching TRBD1 (6 bases). The ends were cut back, 8 bases at V and 0 bases at J, with 15 bases in the middle. This CDR3 comprises 15 residues. Per the germline V gene, CDR1 is MNHEY and CDR2 is SMNVEV (reference sequence). As DNA, the CDR3 is TGTGCCAGCTCCGGACAGCTCAGGAGCACAGATACGCAGTATTTT. The encoded protein is CASSGQLRSTDTQYF.

Of note for this clone: Additional DNA sequences in this sample encode the identical CDR3. This chain links TRBV19 with TRBJ2-3; 7 bases agree with TRBD1. CDR3 length equals 15 residues. The V and J ends lost 4 bases and 0 bases, in that order; junction bases with no gene match: 4. Germline CDR1 reads LNHDA; CDR2 reads SQIVND (reference sequence). CDR3 DNA sequence: TGTGCCAGTAGTACCGGGACAGCTAGCACAGATACGCAGTATTTT. Residues: CASSTGTASTDTQYF.

The chain has TRBV7-6 and TRBJ1-5; D perhaps matches TRBD1 (5 bases). Per germline, CDR1 SGHVS and CDR2 FNYEAQ. The V and J ends lost 4 bases and 4 bases respectively, with 11 bases between them. The CDR3 is 14 amino acids. The CDR3 DNA reads TGTGCCAGCAGCTCGGGGACTGGAAATCAGCCCCAGCATTTT. It encodes CASSSGTGNQPQHF.

The rearrangement links TRBV2 to TRBJ1-6, with D unresolved. Trimming stripped 8 bases from V and 6 bases from J, with 5 bases between. The germline V gene has CDR1 SNHLY and CDR2 FYNNEI. This CDR3 is 11 amino acids long. DNA of the CDR3: TGTGCCAGCTCGGGTAATTCACCCCTCCACTTT. It codes for CASSGNSPLHF.

This rearrangement joins TRBV7-2 to TRBJ2-1; D is unresolved. The V end lost 1 base, the J end lost 4 bases, and 5 bases lay between the germline ends. Germline V lookup: CDR1 SGHTA, CDR2 FQGNSA. CDR3 length: 13 residues. CDR3 in DNA: TGTGCCAGCAGCTTAGTAGTTTACAATGAGCAGTTCTTC. It codes for CASSLVVYNEQFF.